What follows are 10 T cell receptor beta chains derived from one specimen sequenced in a study of OX40 agonist ivuxolimab in advanced cancers. This table comes from immunoSEQ multiplex PCR, and its TCRdb copy is limited to in-frame clones, with some not included. The sample includes some 40,000 clones, approximately 90% of them seen just once. The specimen comprised CD4+ or CD8+ T cells sorted from blood, sampled in a trial of the OX40 agonist ivuxolimab. These receptors were taken from an adult with an advanced solid tumor such as melanoma, head and neck, liver or kidney cancer.

This clone has a single count. The chain joins TRBV5-1 to TRBJ2-1; 9 nucleotides agree with TRBD1. This CDR3 has 15 residues. The V and J ends lost 4 bases and 8 bases, in that order; junction bases with no gene match: 10. Germline-derived CDR1 and CDR2 are SGHRS and YFSETQ. The CDR3 region has the DNA TGCGCCAGCAGCATAAGGACAGGGGCTGGCTATGAGCAGTTCTTC. Translating gives CASSIRTGAGYEQFF.

This rearrangement joins TRBV4-3 to TRBJ2-5; D remains unclear. Trimming pared 0 bases from V and 4 bases from J, leaving 9 bases between. CDR3 size: 14 residues. Germline CDR1 reads LGHNA; CDR2 reads YSLEER. The CDR3 DNA reads as TGCGCCAGCAGCCAAGATCGTATTAGAGAGACCCAGTACTTC. It is translated as CASSQDRIRETQYF.

The chain is built from TRBV19 and TRBJ2-1, with D possibly matching TRBD2 (6 bases). The CDR3 is 17 amino acids. Germline V lookup: CDR1 LNHDA, CDR2 SQIVND (reference sequence). Between the trimmed V and J ends, which lost 5 bases and 6 bases, there was a span of 23 bases. This CDR3 reads CASSSGVWEAPSNEQFF. The CDR3 DNA reads TGTGCCAGTAGTTCCGGTGTATGGGAGGCGCCCTCCAATGAGCAGTTCTTC.

V gene TRBV11-2 combines with J gene TRBJ2-7, with no clear D. Germline CDR1 SGHAT, CDR2 FQNNGV. This CDR3 spans 13 amino acids. Trimming removed 0 bases from V and 3 bases from J, with 6 bases in between. The CDR3 here is CASSLDLGYEQYF. CDR3 sequence (DNA): TGTGCCAGCAGCTTAGATCTGGGCTACGAGCAGTACTTC.

In DNA form, the CDR3 reads TGTGCCAGCAGCCCTAGCGGGAGTGGTGAGAATGATGAGCAGTTCTTC. Protein sequence: CASSPSGSGENDEQFF. The chain has TRBV7-8 and TRBJ2-1, with 10 bases lining up with TRBD2. Germline CDR1 is SGHVS and CDR2 is FQNEAQ. This CDR3 comprises 16 residues. V dropped 5 bases and J dropped 8; count of bases not matched to a gene: 12. The full variable domain, in which reference TRBV7-8 and TRBJ2-1 provide the parts outside the CDR3, is GAGVSQSPRYKVAKRGQDVALRCDPISGHVSLFWYQQALGQGPEFLTYFQNEAQLDKSGLPSDRFFAERPEGSVSTLKIQRTQQEDSAVYLCASSPSGSGENDEQFFGPGTRLTVL.

This clone was found once. This chain uses TRBV6-1 with TRBJ2-5; D is undetermined. In germline, CDR1 is MNHNS, CDR2 SASEGT. The CDR3 loop spans 14 amino acids. V was clipped by 3 bases and J by 1 base, with 9 bases between them. CDR3 sequence reads: CASSEVIFQETQYF. CDR3 nucleotide sequence: TGTGCCAGCAGTGAGGTCATCTTCCAAGAGACCCAGTACTTC.

A note on this clone: At one end, the junction sequence differs from germline, possibly due to a read error. The genes are TRBV7-7 and TRBJ2-1; 7 bases are a match to TRBD2. CDR1 and CDR2 from the germline V gene are SSHAT and FNYEAQ (reference sequence). The CDR3 is 17 amino acids. The CDR3 nucleotides are TGTGCTAGCAGCCCGGGACTAAACCTTGGGGTTTTGAATGAGCAGTTCTTC. Its protein is CASSPGLNLGVLNEQFF.

This chain uses TRBV29-1 with TRBJ1-1; D unresolved. The CDR3 sequence is 8 residues long. V dropped 6 bases and J dropped 10 bases, with 6 bases sitting between them. Germline CDR1 reads SQVTM; CDR2 reads ANQGSEA. The CDR3 region has the DNA TGCAGCGTGCGAGGAGCTTTCTTT. Protein: CSVRGAFF.

J is TRBJ2-7 and V is TRBV14, with 8 bases lining up with TRBD2. The CDR3 consists of 18 residues. J gave up 4 bases and V 1 base, and 15 bases lay outside the gene matches. The germline CDR1 and CDR2 sequences are SGHDN and FVKESK. The CDR3 sequence: CASSQAIREGLVFYEQYF. CDR3 sequence (DNA): TGTGCCAGCAGCCAAGCGATCCGGGAGGGCCTCGTTTTTTACGAGCAGTACTTC.

V usage is TRBV5-4 and J usage is TRBJ2-7; D is unresolved. CDR1 is SGHNT, CDR2 YYREEE, per germline (reference sequence). This CDR3 has 12 residues. Trimming shortened V by 1 base and J by 2 bases, and 4 bases separated the two germline ends. The CDR3 protein is CASSLSPYEQYF. DNA for the CDR3: TGTGCCAGCAGCTTGAGCCCCTACGAGCAGTACTTC.